This T cell receptor (beta chain) was captured in a study of T cells in Graves' hyperthyroidism and ophthalmopathy. Study conclusions and caveats: Appearing also in blood were most of the thyroid clonotypes expanded above 0.001.

The V gene's germline CDR1 is LNHDA and CDR2 SQIVND (reference sequence). CDR3 length: 13 residues. The V gene lost 5 bases and the J gene lost 6 bases, with 11 bases spanning the gap. As to this clonotype: The antigen is unknown.

Hyperthyroidism of Graves' type that showed no ophthalmopathy progression within 18 months was stable. Patients aged 18 to 65 had newly diagnosed hyperthyroidism of under 2 months' duration. Amplified TCR beta CDR3 regions came from RNA transcripts. Using the HTBI primer set, a first-round RT-PCR was run on the TCR CDR3. TCRdb re-derived calls from the multiplex PCR reads in MiXCR, one entry per CDR3 protein. Of some 210,000 distinct CDR3 sequences in the sample, 15% to 20% were seen once. The sequenced sample consisted of blood. This TCR was sampled from a man in his forties or fifties with Graves' hyperthyroidism. The chain joins TRBV19 to TRBJ1-5; no reliable D call. CDR3 protein: CASSYRNRQPQHF. The CDR3, as DNA: TGTGCCAGTAGTTACAGAAATCGTCAGCCCCAGCATTTT.